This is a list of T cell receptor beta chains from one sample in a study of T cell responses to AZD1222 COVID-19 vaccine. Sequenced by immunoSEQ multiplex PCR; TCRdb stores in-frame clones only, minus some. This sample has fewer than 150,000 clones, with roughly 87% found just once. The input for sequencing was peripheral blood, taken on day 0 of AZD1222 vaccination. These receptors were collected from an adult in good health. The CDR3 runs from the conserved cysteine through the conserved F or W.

CDR3aa: CASSDSAGVPRGYGYTF
v_gene: TRBV6-4
j_gene: TRBJ1-2

CDR3aa: CASRTAGRPRETQYF
v_gene: TRBV13
j_gene: TRBJ2-5

CDR3aa: CASPGLIKAGYTF
v_gene: TRBV5-6
j_gene: TRBJ1-2

CDR3aa: CASSYSGGETQYF
v_gene: TRBV6-5
j_gene: TRBJ2-5

CDR3aa: CASSSMDRSYNEQFF
v_gene: TRBV5-6
j_gene: TRBJ2-1

CDR3aa: CASSAGQGARRAYEQYF
v_gene: TRBV7-9
j_gene: TRBJ2-7

CDR3aa: CASSQLIAGGMQCEQFF
v_gene: TRBV23-1
j_gene: TRBJ2-1

CDR3aa: CATTIRDSYGYTF
v_gene: TRBV19
j_gene: TRBJ1-2

CDR3aa: CLWGSPTDTQYF
v_gene: TRBV29-1
j_gene: TRBJ2-3

CDR3aa: CASSLFGTHEQYF
v_gene: TRBV11-3
j_gene: TRBJ2-7

CDR3aa: CASSLERAYNEQFF
v_gene: TRBV7-8
j_gene: TRBJ2-1

CDR3aa: CSATEQYEQYF
v_gene: TRBV20-1
j_gene: TRBJ2-7

CDR3aa: CASSSITGSPLHF
v_gene: TRBV19
j_gene: TRBJ1-6

CDR3aa: CASRTSGQGNYGYTF
v_gene: TRBV6-5
j_gene: TRBJ1-2

CDR3aa: CASSQKGQVGGYTF
v_gene: TRBV3-1/TRBV3-2
j_gene: TRBJ1-2

CDR3aa: CASSIIGNQPQHF
v_gene: TRBV2
j_gene: TRBJ1-5

CDR3aa: CASRPGTLNSPLHF
v_gene: TRBV5-8
j_gene: TRBJ1-6

CDR3aa: CASSRTRRFYEQYF
v_gene: TRBV10-2
j_gene: TRBJ2-7

CDR3aa: CASSLSVTDTQYF
v_gene: TRBV7-3
j_gene: TRBJ2-3

CDR3aa: CASSLAPNTEAFF
v_gene: TRBV7-8
j_gene: TRBJ1-1

CDR3aa: CASSEVSRIGLNEQFF
v_gene: TRBV2
j_gene: TRBJ2-1

CDR3aa: CASREGNGYTF
v_gene: TRBV6-5
j_gene: TRBJ1-2

CDR3aa: CASSPGQNTEAFF
v_gene: TRBV18
j_gene: TRBJ1-1

CDR3aa: CASSMSRGNEKLFF
v_gene: TRBV2
j_gene: TRBJ1-4

CDR3aa: CASSSSAGAVTGELFF
v_gene: TRBV7-3
j_gene: TRBJ2-2

CDR3aa: CASSLWETGGTTGELFF
v_gene: TRBV28
j_gene: TRBJ2-2

CDR3aa: CSALHWETQYF
v_gene: TRBV20-1
j_gene: TRBJ2-5

CDR3aa: CASSPQGQGSYEQYF
v_gene: TRBV27
j_gene: TRBJ2-7

CDR3aa: CASSPTASSYNSPLHF
v_gene: TRBV27
j_gene: TRBJ1-6

CDR3aa: CASTRLLNTEAFF
v_gene: TRBV28
j_gene: TRBJ1-1

CDR3aa: CASSLSGGRVQYF
v_gene: TRBV28
j_gene: TRBJ2-7

CDR3aa: CASSPPRGRRNTIYF
v_gene: TRBV11-3
j_gene: TRBJ1-3

CDR3aa: CASSSPGQTKGYTF
v_gene: TRBV5-1
j_gene: TRBJ1-2

CDR3aa: CASSGQVTLAKNIQYF
v_gene: TRBV7-3
j_gene: TRBJ2-4

CDR3aa: CASSERTGQGNTGELFF
v_gene: TRBV9
j_gene: TRBJ2-2

CDR3aa: CASSSQGAGSSYNEQFF
v_gene: TRBV11-2
j_gene: TRBJ2-1

CDR3aa: CTSSQVKVAGGGRSYNEQFF
v_gene: TRBV1
j_gene: TRBJ2-1

CDR3aa: CAITPEDNTYEQYF
v_gene: TRBV10-3
j_gene: TRBJ2-7

CDR3aa: CASSLETSGASYEQYF
v_gene: TRBV11-2
j_gene: TRBJ2-7

CDR3aa: CASSIQGTGISEQYF
v_gene: TRBV7-3
j_gene: TRBJ2-7